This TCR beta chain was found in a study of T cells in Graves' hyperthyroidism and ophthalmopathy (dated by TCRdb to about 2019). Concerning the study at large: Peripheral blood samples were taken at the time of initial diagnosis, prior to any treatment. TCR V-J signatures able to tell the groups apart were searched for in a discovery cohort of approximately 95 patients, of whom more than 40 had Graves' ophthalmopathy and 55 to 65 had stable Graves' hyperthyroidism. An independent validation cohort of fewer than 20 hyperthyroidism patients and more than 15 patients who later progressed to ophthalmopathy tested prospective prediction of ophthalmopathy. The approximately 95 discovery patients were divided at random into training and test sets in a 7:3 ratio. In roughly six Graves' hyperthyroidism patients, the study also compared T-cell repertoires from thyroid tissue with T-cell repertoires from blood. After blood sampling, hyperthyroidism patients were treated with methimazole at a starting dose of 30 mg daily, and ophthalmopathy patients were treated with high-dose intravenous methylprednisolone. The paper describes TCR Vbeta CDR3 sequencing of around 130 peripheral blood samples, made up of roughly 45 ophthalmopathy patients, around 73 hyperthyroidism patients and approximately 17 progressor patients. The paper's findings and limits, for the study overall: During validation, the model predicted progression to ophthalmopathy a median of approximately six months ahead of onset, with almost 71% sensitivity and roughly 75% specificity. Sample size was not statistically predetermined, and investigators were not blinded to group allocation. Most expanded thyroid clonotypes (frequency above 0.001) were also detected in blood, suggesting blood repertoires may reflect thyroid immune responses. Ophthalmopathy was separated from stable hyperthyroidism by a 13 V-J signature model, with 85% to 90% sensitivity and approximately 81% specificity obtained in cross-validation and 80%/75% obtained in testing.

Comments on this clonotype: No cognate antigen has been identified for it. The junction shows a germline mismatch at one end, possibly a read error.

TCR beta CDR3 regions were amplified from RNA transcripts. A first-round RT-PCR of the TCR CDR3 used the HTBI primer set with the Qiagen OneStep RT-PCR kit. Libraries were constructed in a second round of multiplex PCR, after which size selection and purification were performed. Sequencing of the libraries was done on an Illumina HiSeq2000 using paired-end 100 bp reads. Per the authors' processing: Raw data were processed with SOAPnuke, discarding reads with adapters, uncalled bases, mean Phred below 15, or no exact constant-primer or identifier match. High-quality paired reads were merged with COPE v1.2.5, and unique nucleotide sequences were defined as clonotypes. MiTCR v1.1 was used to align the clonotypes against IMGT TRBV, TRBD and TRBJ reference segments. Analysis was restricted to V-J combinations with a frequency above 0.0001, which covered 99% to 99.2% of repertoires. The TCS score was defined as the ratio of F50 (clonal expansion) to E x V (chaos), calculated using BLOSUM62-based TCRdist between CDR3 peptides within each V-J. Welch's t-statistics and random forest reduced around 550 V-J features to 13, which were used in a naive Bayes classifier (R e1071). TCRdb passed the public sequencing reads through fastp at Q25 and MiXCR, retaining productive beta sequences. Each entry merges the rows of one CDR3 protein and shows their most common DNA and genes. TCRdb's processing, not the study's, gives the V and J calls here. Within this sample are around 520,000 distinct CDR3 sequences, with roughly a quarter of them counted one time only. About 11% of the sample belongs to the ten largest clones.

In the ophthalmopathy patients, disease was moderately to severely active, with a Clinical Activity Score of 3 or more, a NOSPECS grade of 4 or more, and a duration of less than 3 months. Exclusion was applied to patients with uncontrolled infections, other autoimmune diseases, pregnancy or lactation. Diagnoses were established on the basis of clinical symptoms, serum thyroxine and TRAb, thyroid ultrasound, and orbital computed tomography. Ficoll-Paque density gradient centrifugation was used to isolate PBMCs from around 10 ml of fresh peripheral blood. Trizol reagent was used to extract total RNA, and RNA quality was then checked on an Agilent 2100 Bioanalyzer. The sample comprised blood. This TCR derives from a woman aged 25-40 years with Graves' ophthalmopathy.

The nucleotide sequence reads TGCGCCAGCAGCTCCTCTGGGACGGTGAACACTGAATCTTTCTTT. Translation gives CASSSSGTVNTESFF. This chain is built from TRBV5-1 and TRBJ1-1, with a tentative D gene TRBD1 over 5 matching bases. The CDR3 spans 15 residues, from the cysteine through the phenylalanine. Of all the DNA, just the CDR3 is kept, 45 bases in frame from base 1. CDR1 and CDR2 were assigned from the germline V gene as SGHRS and YFSETQ. Extended through the reference TRBV5-1 and TRBJ1-1 proteins, this CDR3 yields the full variable domain: KAGVTQTPRYLIKTRGQQVTLSCSPISGHRSVSWYQQTPGQGLQFLFEYFSETQRNKGNFPGRFSGRQFSNSRSEMNVSTLELGDSALYLCASSSSGTVNTESFFGQGTRLTVV.